This entry lists 32 T cell receptor beta chains sequenced from one sample in a study of T cell repertoires in cytomegalovirus infection. TCRdb passed the reads through MiXCR, listing each CDR3 protein once. The sample records just over 150,000 distinct CDR3 sequences, 20% to 25% being singletons. Input material: PBMCs. Every receptor here comes from a human donor in good health (CMV status not recorded). Some clones in this sample may be carry-over from other donors' samples.

This clonotype was observed many times. Written as DNA, the CDR3 is TGCGCCAGCAGCCTGGGGGTGGATTCACCCCTCCACTTT. Its protein product is CASSLGVDSPLHF. V usage is TRBV5-1 and J usage is TRBJ1-6; tentative D call: TRBD1 (5 bases). V lost 4 bases and J 8 bases, leaving 10 bases between the germline ends. From germline, CDR1 is SGHRS and CDR2 YFSETQ. The CDR3 has 13 amino acids.

This clonotype was seen a few times. V is TRBV7-4 and J is TRBJ1-2; the match to TRBD1 covers 8 bases. V shed 4 bases and J 3 bases; nucleotides not matched to a gene: 7. The CDR3 has 15 amino acids. Looked up from germline, CDR1 is SGHVT and CDR2 is SQSDAQ. CDR3 in amino acids: CASSSQGAHDYGYTF. The CDR3 coding sequence is TGTGCCAGCAGCTCGCAGGGGGCTCATGACTATGGCTACACCTTC.

This clonotype was seen ten or more times. The gene calls are TRBV28 and TRBJ1-6; the D gene is possibly TRBD1 (5 bases). V lost 6 bases, J lost 11 bases, and 20 bases lay in between. CDR1 and CDR2 (germline): MDHEN, SYDVKM. The CDR3 runs to 15 residues. The DNA of the CDR3 is TGTGCCAGCAGCCCCACGTCCCGGGGGACTCCACCCCTCCACTTT. It codes for CASSPTSRGTPPLHF.

This clonotype was detected many times. The rearrangement uses TRBV7-2 and TRBJ1-2; 8 bases agree with TRBD1. This CDR3 comprises 14 residues. The germline gives CDR1 SGHTA, CDR2 FQGNSA. Trimming cost V 5 bases and J 5 bases; bases outside gene matches: 7. This CDR3 reads CASSQRDRRYGYTF. The DNA of the CDR3 is TGTGCCAGCAGCCAGCGGGACAGGCGTTATGGCTACACCTTC.

The chain's CDR3 is CSVEDSRGDSYEQYF. CDR3 coding DNA: TGCAGCGTTGAAGATAGCCGGGGGGACTCCTACGAGCAGTACTTC. The chain uses TRBV29-1 and TRBJ2-7; 7 nucleotides agree with TRBD2. The V gene's germline CDR1 is SQVTM and CDR2 ANQGSEA. V dropped 0 bases and J dropped 0; count of bases not matched to a gene: 5. The length of the CDR3 is 15 residues.

In DNA form, the CDR3 reads TGCAGTGCTAGCAGGGAGGGTGCTGGATTCCAGCATTTT. Amino acids: CSASREGAGFQHF. The V and J genes are TRBV20-1 and TRBJ1-5; D perhaps matches TRBD1 (5 bases). Trimming cost V 3 bases and J 12 bases, with 18 bases left between them. The CDR3 loop spans 13 amino acids. The V gene's germline CDR1 is DFQATT and CDR2 SNEGSKA (reference sequence).

The V and J genes are TRBV28 and TRBJ1-5; 9 positions match TRBD1. CDR3 length: 15 amino acids. CDR1 is MDHEN, CDR2 SYDVKM, per germline. J lost 4 bases, V lost 5 bases, and 6 bases had no gene match. The DNA for the CDR3 is TGTGCCAGCAGTACCCAACAGGGGGCAAATCAGCCCCAGCATTTT. Translating it yields CASSTQQGANQPQHF.

The chain couples TRBV20-1 to TRBJ2-5; no firm D call. This CDR3 has 12 residues. CDR1 DFQATT and CDR2 SNEGSKA come from the germline V gene (reference sequence). V dropped 1 base and J dropped 4 bases, with 7 bases sitting between them. The CDR3 DNA is TGCAGTGCTAGAGTTCGGGCAGAGACCCAGTACTTC. Its translation is CSARVRAETQYF.

This clonotype was seen a few times. The chain carries TRBV11-2 and TRBJ1-2, with 7 bases that match TRBD1. Trimming removed 6 bases from V and 8 bases from J; junction bases left unmatched: 6. The length of the CDR3 is 12 residues. Germline V lookup: CDR1 SGHAT, CDR2 FQNNGV. CDR3 DNA sequence: TGTGCCAGCAGTCAACAGGGGATCGGCTACACCTTC. Protein sequence: CASSQQGIGYTF. The whole variable domain, filled in from reference TRBV11-2 and TRBJ1-2, reads EAGVAQSPRYKIIEKRQSVAFWCNPISGHATLYWYQQILGQGPKLLIQFQNNGVVDDSQLPKDRFSAERLKGVDSTLKIQPAKLEDSAVYLCASSQQGIGYTFGSGTRLTVV.

This clonotype has a handful of counts. The V and J genes are TRBV28 and TRBJ2-1; D is possibly TRBD2 (6 bases). Germline CDR1 and CDR2: MDHEN and SYDVKM. The germline V and J ends were trimmed by 5 bases and 0 bases, with 14 bases remaining between them. The CDR3 extends over 16 amino acids. This CDR3 is CASSRIGGSSYNEQFF. The CDR3 bases are TGTGCCAGCAGTCGGATCGGGGGAAGCTCCTACAATGAGCAGTTCTTC.

The chain employs TRBV29-1 and TRBJ1-4, with D tentatively TRBD1 (6 bases). The CDR3 is made up of 11 amino acids. Trimming shortened V by 6 bases and J by 7 bases, and 9 bases separated the two germline ends. Germline CDR1 reads SQVTM; CDR2 reads ANQGSEA. CDR3 sequence reads: CSVRGGEKLFF. The CDR3 coding sequence is TGCAGCGTCCGAGGGGGTGAAAAACTGTTTTTT.

The table lists this clonotype with a few counts. The chain carries TRBV25-1 and TRBJ2-7; unclear D gene. The CDR3 loop spans 14 amino acids. CDR1 and CDR2 (germline): MGHDK, SYGVNS. Trimming cost V 2 bases and J 2 bases, with 10 bases left between them. The CDR3 DNA is TGTGCCAGCAGTGAAATCGGTACAGCCTACGAGCAGTACTTC. Translation: CASSEIGTAYEQYF.

The table lists this clonotype with a few counts. J is TRBJ1-2 and V is TRBV5-4; maybe TRBD1 (5 bases). V lost 2 bases and J lost 8, with 13 bases in between. The CDR3 is made up of 13 amino acids. Germline lookup yields CDR1 SGHNT and CDR2 YYREEE (reference sequence). DNA of the CDR3: TGTGCCAGCAGCTTTAGGGGCGCGATCGGCTACACCTTC. Translating it yields CASSFRGAIGYTF.

This clonotype was recorded many times. The V and J genes are TRBV7-9 and TRBJ2-1; tentative D call: TRBD2 (5 bases). The germline gives CDR1 SEHNR, CDR2 FQNEAQ (reference sequence). The CDR3 sequence is 16 residues long. With 2 bases removed from V and 7 bases from J, the gap between germline ends came to 18 bases. CDR3 nucleotide sequence: TGTGCCAGCAGCTTATTAGCGAGTTTCGGGGTAAATGAGCAGTTCTTC. Translated: CASSLLASFGVNEQFF.

The genes are TRBV6-6 and TRBJ2-2; the D is unclear. The CDR3 contains 15 residues. V was cut by 4 bases and J by 4 bases, with 13 bases left in between. CDR1 is MNHNY, CDR2 SVGAGI, per germline (reference sequence). In DNA, the CDR3 is TGTGCCAGCAGTTCTACGGACCTGCGCACCGGGGAGCTGTTTTTT. It codes for CASSSTDLRTGELFF.

The sample holds a few counts of this clonotype. This chain uses TRBV7-9 with TRBJ2-7, with D unclear. Trimming removed 5 bases from V and 4 bases from J, with 12 bases in between. This CDR3 contains 13 residues. Germline values: CDR1 SEHNR, CDR2 FQNEAQ (reference sequence). The CDR3 region is CASSRQNDYEQYF. The CDR3 DNA follows: TGTGCCAGCAGCCGCCAAAACGATTACGAGCAGTACTTC.

V gene TRBV5-4 combines with J gene TRBJ2-6; D uncertain. This CDR3 spans 17 amino acids. Germline loops: CDR1 SGHNT, CDR2 YYREEE (reference sequence). Between the trimmed V and J ends, which lost 4 bases and 0 bases, there was a span of 14 bases. Written as DNA, the CDR3 is TGTGCCAGCAGCCTAGGTGGCCGGCTCTCTGGGGCCAACGTCCTGACTTTC. Amino acid sequence: CASSLGGRLSGANVLTF.

This clonotype came up a few times. This chain links TRBV7-9 with TRBJ2-7; D call uncertain. Germline CDR1 reads SEHNR; CDR2 reads FQNEAQ (reference sequence). This CDR3 comprises 11 residues. Trimming took 5 bases from V and 3 from J, leaving 5 bases between them. DNA for the CDR3: TGTGCCAGCAGCGTTAACTACGAGCAGTACTTC. Residues: CASSVNYEQYF.

This clonotype was seen many times. The CDR3 DNA reads as TGTGCCAGCAGGGGGTCCGGAAGCGATGAGCAGTTCTTC. It codes for CASRGSGSDEQFF. The chain has TRBV11-3 and TRBJ2-1; D unresolved. Trimming stripped 6 bases from V and 8 bases from J, with 14 bases between. CDR3 size: 13 residues. Per germline, CDR1 SGHNT and CDR2 YENEEA.

This clonotype was counted ten times or more. CDR3 in amino acids: CASSSSGTGALLAGYTF. CDR3 bases: TGTGCCAGCAGTTCTTCCGGGACAGGGGCCCTATTGGCTGGCTACACCTTC. The chain recombines TRBV28 with TRBJ1-2, with 10 bases that match TRBD1. V dropped 4 bases and J dropped 7; count of bases not matched to a gene: 15. This CDR3 is 17 amino acids long. Germline CDR1 is MDHEN and CDR2 is SYDVKM.

At least ten counts were recorded for this clonotype. This chain links TRBV7-2 with TRBJ1-5, with 10 positions matching TRBD1. The CDR3 is 16 residues long. The germline gives CDR1 SGHTA, CDR2 FQGNSA. V trimming: 0 bases; J trimming: 4 bases; junction bases outside the gene matches: 3. DNA of the CDR3: TGTGCCAGCAGCTTAGCCGGACAGGGGGTAAATCAGCCCCAGCATTTT. Its translation is CASSLAGQGVNQPQHF.

The chain employs TRBV2 and TRBJ2-5, with a tentative D call TRBD2 (5 bases). Deletions cut 2 bases from V and 13 bases from J, with 17 bases between. CDR1 and CDR2 (germline): SNHLY, FYNNEI. This CDR3 has 13 residues. The CDR3 coding sequence is TGTGCCAGCAGTGAATACTCCCGGGGAGAAGGGTACTTC. It codes for CASSEYSRGEGYF.

The chain combines TRBV29-1 with TRBJ2-1; D perhaps matches TRBD2 (6 bases). Germline V CDR1 and CDR2: SQVTM, ANQGSEA. V gave up 0 bases and J gave up 8 bases, with 14 bases separating them. CDR3 size: 14 residues. The CDR3 protein is CSVEDLRDGDEQFF. DNA for the CDR3: TGCAGCGTTGAAGATCTGCGGGATGGGGATGAGCAGTTCTTC.

There are many counts of this clonotype. The rearrangement uses TRBV7-8 and TRBJ1-1; 9 bases map to TRBD1. J was trimmed by 1 base and V by 3 bases; bases with no gene match: 6. Per the germline V gene, CDR1 is SGHVS and CDR2 is FQNEAQ. The CDR3 is 16 amino acids. The CDR3 here is CASSFSGTGSNTEAFF. The CDR3 nucleotides read TGTGCCAGCAGCTTTTCCGGGACAGGGTCGAACACTGAAGCTTTCTTT.

The chain has TRBV20-1 and TRBJ1-2; 7 nucleotides agree with TRBD1. The length of the CDR3 is 13 residues. The junction had 2 bases not matched to a gene; V was cut back by 0 bases and J by 4 bases. Germline CDR1 DFQATT, CDR2 SNEGSKA (reference sequence). CDR3 DNA: TGCAGTGCTAGAGATCGGGACAGCTATGGCTACACCTTC. Translating gives CSARDRDSYGYTF.

The rearrangement uses TRBV12-3 or TRBV12-4 and TRBJ1-5; TRBD1 agrees at 7 bases. Losses at the gene ends were 2 bases for V and 1 base for J; bases not matched to a gene: 8. The CDR3 loop spans 17 amino acids. This chain's CDR3 is CASSLRKGARSNQPQHF. CDR3 nucleotide sequence: TGTGCCAGCAGTTTAAGAAAGGGGGCGCGGAGCAATCAGCCCCAGCATTTT.

This chain joins TRBV28 and TRBJ2-7, with unresolved D. The V end was cut by 3 bases, the J end by 6 bases, with 12 bases between. The CDR3 length is 13 residues. The germline V gene encodes CDR1 MDHEN and CDR2 SYDVKM. The CDR3 region is CASSFDAFVEQYF. CDR3 sequence (DNA): TGTGCCAGCAGTTTTGATGCTTTTGTCGAGCAGTACTTC.

The gene calls are TRBV5-4 and TRBJ1-2; 7 nucleotides align to TRBD1. The V gene's germline CDR1 is SGHNT and CDR2 YYREEE (reference sequence). The CDR3 loop spans 13 amino acids. Trimming cost V 4 bases and J 5 bases; bases outside gene matches: 5. CDR3 nucleotide sequence: TGTGCCAGCAGCGGGGAGACAGGGTATGGCTACACCTTC. It codes for CASSGETGYGYTF. The full variable domain, its missing parts supplied by reference TRBV5-4 and TRBJ1-2, is ETGVTQSPTHLIKTRGQQVTLRCSSQSGHNTVSWYQQALGQGPQFIFQYYREEENGRGNFPPRFSGLQFPNYSSELNVNALELDDSALYLCASSGETGYGYTFGSGTRLTVV.

In its sample, this clonotype was seen a few times. The J gene is TRBJ2-3, the V gene TRBV6-9; 12 bases are shared with TRBD2. Germline V gives CDR1 MNHGY, CDR2 SVAAGI. The CDR3 runs to 15 residues. Germline trimming cut 6 bases from V and 2 bases from J; bases unmatched to any gene: 3. CDR3 coding DNA: TGTGCCAGCAGCCGGACTAGCGGGACCACAGATACGCAGTATTTT. Translating it yields CASSRTSGTTDTQYF.

This chain links TRBV20-1 with TRBJ2-3, with D perhaps TRBD2 (5 bases). The germline V and J ends were trimmed by 3 bases and 2 bases, with 9 bases remaining between them. From germline, CDR1 is DFQATT and CDR2 SNEGSKA (reference sequence). The CDR3 is 13 amino acids. The CDR3 is CSASLAPTDTQYF. CDR3 in DNA: TGCAGTGCTAGCCTAGCCCCCACAGATACGCAGTATTTT.

This clonotype was counted at least ten times. The V gene is TRBV7-8, the J gene TRBJ2-5, with a weak D call TRBD2 (6 bases). This CDR3 region has 16 residues. V lost 2 bases, J lost 1 base, and 14 bases lay in between. Germline CDR1 SGHVS, CDR2 FQNEAQ. This CDR3 is CASSLIVTSFQETQYF. CDR3 DNA: TGTGCCAGCAGCTTAATAGTGACTAGTTTCCAAGAGACCCAGTACTTC.

The chain uses TRBV15 and TRBJ2-7; 9 bases fit TRBD1. Germline V gives CDR1 LNHNV, CDR2 YYDKDF (reference sequence). The ends lost 3 bases at V and 3 bases at J; junction bases unmatched: 3. CDR3 length: 14 amino acids. The CDR3 nucleotides read TGTGCCACCAGCAGGCCGGACAGGGGCTACGAGCAGTACTTC. The encoded protein is CATSRPDRGYEQYF. The entire variable domain, with the rest obtained from reference TRBV15 and TRBJ2-7, is as follows: DAMVIQNPRYQVTQFGKPVTLSCSQTLNHNVMYWYQQKSSQAPKLLFHYYDKDFNNEADTPDNFQSRRPNTSFCFLDIRSPGLGDTAMYLCATSRPDRGYEQYFGPGTRLTVT.